Below are 21 T cell receptor beta chains sequenced from a single sample in a study of Graves' ophthalmopathy and Graves' hyperthyroidism. Amplified TCR beta CDR3 regions were obtained using RNA transcripts as template. RT-PCR was first run with HTBI primers, then multiplex PCR in a second round. TCRdb analysed the multiplex PCR reads with MiXCR anew, one entry per CDR3 protein. The top ten hold 7% of the sample, which has about 390,000 distinct CDR3 sequences, roughly 15% seen once. Sequences were obtained from peripheral blood. All receptors derive from a woman under 30 with stable Graves' hyperthyroidism.

This clonotype was found many times. The gene calls are TRBV4-3 and TRBJ1-1; no clear D. Germline lookup yields CDR1 LGHNA and CDR2 YSLEER. The CDR3 extends over 14 amino acids. Deletions cut 1 base from V and 4 bases from J, with 10 bases between. CDR3 sequence (DNA): TGCGCCAGCAGCCAAGGACCCCGGGCCACTGAAGCTTTCTTT. It translates to CASSQGPRATEAFF.

The chain carries TRBV7-2 and TRBJ1-2, with D possibly TRBD1 on 6 matching bases. V dropped 5 bases and J dropped 8 bases, with 12 bases sitting between them. Germline-derived CDR1 and CDR2 are SGHTA and FQGNSA. The CDR3 has 12 amino acids. CDR3: CASSKGGRGYTF. As DNA, the CDR3 is TGTGCCAGCAGCAAAGGGGGTCGGGGCTACACCTTC.

The sample holds many counts of this clonotype. The rearrangement joins TRBV7-2 to TRBJ2-7; 8 bases line up with TRBD2. V lost 5 bases and J lost 3; bases outside the gene matches: 9. The CDR3 contains 15 residues. Germline loops: CDR1 SGHTA, CDR2 FQGNSA. The CDR3, as DNA: TGTGCCAGCAGCCCTCTGCGAACTAGCGGCTACGAGCAGTACTTC. Translating gives CASSPLRTSGYEQYF.

Remarks on this clonotype: At one end the junction does not follow the germline gene, possibly because of a read error. The J gene is TRBJ2-7, the V gene TRBV18, with D perhaps matching TRBD1 (5 bases). Per germline, CDR1 KGHSH and CDR2 LQKENI. The CDR3 has 13 amino acids. The CDR3 loop is CTSSPGQGNEQYF. DNA for the CDR3: TGTACCAGCTCACCGGGCCAGGGAAACGAGCAGTACTTC.

This clonotype was seen a handful of times. The CDR3 coding sequence is TGTGCCAGCAGCACAAGCGGGGCTGACACAGATACGCAGTATTTT. Residues: CASSTSGADTDTQYF. The chain combines TRBV7-3 with TRBJ2-3; TRBD2 matches at 7 bases. The germline V gene has CDR1 SGHTA and CDR2 FQGTGA. CDR3 length equals 15 residues. The V segment lost 5 bases and the J segment 2 bases; nucleotides outside the gene matches: 7.

This clonotype was observed a handful of times. The chain recombines TRBV7-2 with TRBJ1-6; 8 positions match TRBD1. The CDR3 is 17 amino acids. The germline CDR1 and CDR2 sequences are SGHTA and FQGNSA. V lost 1 base and J lost 1; bases outside the gene matches: 3. The CDR3 DNA sequence: TGTGCCAGCAGCTTAGGAGGACAGGGTTCCTATAATTCACCCCTCCACTTT. Amino acids: CASSLGGQGSYNSPLHF.

V and J are TRBV7-8 and TRBJ2-2, with 7 nucleotides matching TRBD1. V lost 4 bases to trimming and J lost 7 bases; unmatched junction nucleotides: 9. Germline loops: CDR1 SGHVS, CDR2 FQNEAQ. This CDR3 is built from 15 residues. CDR3 coding DNA: TGTGCCAGCAGCTCCACAGGGGCCGTAAACGGGGAGCTGTTTTTT. Translation: CASSSTGAVNGELFF.

This clonotype showed up many times. Relative to the germline gene, one junction end is altered; a read error may explain this. V and J are TRBV12-3 or TRBV12-4 and TRBJ2-4; D uncertain. This CDR3 has 13 residues. Written as DNA, the CDR3 is TGTGCCAGCAGTGATACTCTAGTGAACATTAAGTACTTC. It is translated as CASSDTLVNIKYF.

This clonotype was recorded at least ten times. This rearrangement joins TRBV19 to TRBJ1-5; D gene unclear. The V gene lost 3 bases and the J gene lost 6 bases, with 6 bases spanning the gap. Germline V gene data show CDR1 as LNHDA and CDR2 as SQIVND (reference sequence). This CDR3 is built from 12 residues. The CDR3: CASSIMGQPQHF. CDR3 nucleotides: TGTGCCAGTAGTATCATGGGTCAGCCCCAGCATTTT.

At least ten counts were recorded for this clonotype. This rearrangement joins TRBV6-1 to TRBJ1-1; no firm D call. With 6 bases removed from V and 6 bases from J, the gap between germline ends came to 5 bases. Germline V gene lookup returns CDR1 MNHNS and CDR2 SASEGT. The CDR3 is made up of 10 amino acids. The CDR3, as DNA: TGTGCCAGCAGCAGCTCTGAAGCTTTCTTT. This gives the protein CASSSSEAFF.

This clonotype was counted ten times or more. The chain couples TRBV6-2 or TRBV6-3 to TRBJ1-6, with D tentatively TRBD1 (5 bases). The CDR3 sequence is 11 residues long. CDR1 and CDR2 from the germline V gene are MNHEY and SVGEGT. The CDR3 reads CASGANSPLHF. The CDR3 DNA follows: TGTGCGAGCGGGGCAAATTCACCCCTCCACTTT.

In this sample, this clonotype turned up a few times. The J gene is TRBJ2-2, the V gene TRBV12-3 or TRBV12-4; D ambiguous. V dropped 4 bases and J dropped 2 bases, with 17 bases sitting between them. The CDR3 consists of 17 residues. CDR3 residues: CASSSKPWLTNTGELFF. CDR3 DNA sequence: TGTGCCAGCAGTTCCAAACCCTGGCTCACAAACACCGGGGAGCTGTTTTTT.

This clonotype was seen ten or more times. The V call is TRBV20-1, the J call TRBJ2-7, with 9 bases fitting TRBD1. CDR3 length: 13 residues. V shed 5 bases and J 5 bases; nucleotides not matched to a gene: 7. Per the germline V gene, CDR1 is DFQATT and CDR2 is SNEGSKA (reference sequence). The CDR3: CSASRTGENEQYF. The CDR3 region has the DNA TGCAGTGCTTCCAGGACAGGGGAAAACGAGCAGTACTTC.

This clonotype has ten or more counts. The V call is TRBV12-3 or TRBV12-4, the J call TRBJ1-2; D gene unclear. The V end was cut by 3 bases, the J end by 2 bases, with 7 bases between. The CDR3 covers 13 residues. The CDR3 sequence: CASSFARNYGYTF. CDR3 in DNA: TGTGCCAGCAGTTTCGCCCGAAACTATGGCTACACCTTC.

This clonotype was seen many times. This chain joins TRBV6-1 and TRBJ1-5; the D is unclear. Trimming shortened V by 4 bases and J by 7 bases, and 17 bases separated the two germline ends. Germline V lookup: CDR1 MNHNS, CDR2 SASEGT. The CDR3 sequence is 15 residues long. CDR3 residues: CASSAVREVGQPQHF. The CDR3 DNA is TGTGCCAGCAGTGCAGTGCGGGAGGTAGGGCAGCCCCAGCATTTT.

This clonotype was detected ten times or more. CDR3 nucleotide sequence: TGTGCCAGCAGCTTATATACACCCACGAACACTGAAGCTTTCTTT. Encoded protein: CASSLYTPTNTEAFF. The chain links TRBV11-2 to TRBJ1-1; no definite D call. The CDR3 covers 15 residues. CDR1 is SGHAT, CDR2 FQNNGV, per germline. Trimming shortened V by 2 bases and J by 1 base, and 11 bases separated the two germline ends.

The V gene is TRBV4-1, the J gene TRBJ1-5; unclear D gene. Germline CDR1 and CDR2: MGHRA and YSYEKL. The CDR3 has 16 amino acids. Trimming left V 0 bases short and J 2 bases short, with 11 bases between. This CDR3 reads CASSQEFRVGNQPQHF. The CDR3 DNA reads TGCGCCAGCAGCCAAGAATTTCGGGTTGGCAATCAGCCCCAGCATTTT.

This clonotype was detected ten times or more. This sequence joins TRBV7-8 and TRBJ1-1, with D hard to call. Per germline, CDR1 SGHVS and CDR2 FQNEAQ. CDR3 length: 13 amino acids. Trimming left V 5 bases short and J 4 bases short, with 11 bases between. CDR3 in amino acids: CASSRKMSTEAFF. The CDR3 DNA reads TGTGCCAGCAGCCGTAAGATGAGCACTGAAGCTTTCTTT. The full variable domain, rest sourced from reference TRBV7-8 and TRBJ1-1, is GAGVSQSPRYKVAKRGQDVALRCDPISGHVSLFWYQQALGQGPEFLTYFQNEAQLDKSGLPSDRFFAERPEGSVSTLKIQRTQQEDSAVYLCASSRKMSTEAFFGQGTRLTVV.

In this sample, this clonotype turned up many times. The V call is TRBV9, the J call TRBJ2-7, with TRBD1 identical over 12 bases. V gave up 4 bases and J gave up 6 bases; unmatched junction bases: 11. The CDR3 is made up of 16 amino acids. Germline CDR1 is SGDLS and CDR2 is YYNGEE. This CDR3 is CASSPPPGQGAVEQYF. DNA for the CDR3: TGTGCCAGCAGCCCACCCCCGGGACAGGGGGCAGTCGAGCAGTACTTC.

This clonotype has at least ten counts. The DNA for the CDR3 is TGTGCCAGCAGCCAAGGCCCATCGAAGGGGGAGACCCAGTACTTC. Protein sequence: CASSQGPSKGETQYF. This chain connects TRBV3-1 to TRBJ2-5, with D tentatively TRBD1 (5 bases). CDR1 and CDR2 (germline): LGHDT, YNNKEL (reference sequence). There are 15 residues in the CDR3. V lost 1 base to trimming and J lost 5 bases, with 14 bases between them.

At least ten counts were recorded for this clonotype. The rearrangement links TRBV29-1 to TRBJ1-1; perhaps TRBD1 as D (5 bases). V was shortened by 6 bases and J by 7 bases, with 27 bases between the two germline ends. From germline, CDR1 is SQVTM and CDR2 ANQGSEA. The CDR3 is made up of 16 amino acids. The CDR3 loop is CSVAGTAGRRQIEAFF. As DNA, the CDR3 is TGCAGCGTAGCCGGGACCGCCGGCCGCCGTCAAATTGAAGCTTTCTTT.